The 6 T cell receptor beta chains below all came from one sample that was sequenced in a study of CD8 T cells in ankylosing spondylitis. Study results and limitations: Roughly eight highly homologous variants made up a TCR beta motif that seemed to typify ankylosing spondylitis blood.

TCRdb itself ran the 5' RACE reads through MiXCR, one entry per CDR3 protein. The data hold approximately 540,000 distinct CDR3 sequences, with 12% observed a single time. These receptors have no identified antigens. The sample comprised blood, either unsorted or a sorted T cell fraction (not recorded which). These receptors came from a male donor with ankylosing spondylitis.

This clonotype turned up a few times. V gene TRBV7-8 combines with J gene TRBJ2-2, with D perhaps matching TRBD1 (5 bases). Trimming took 5 bases from V and 3 from J, leaving 7 bases between them. This CDR3 region has 13 residues. The germline V gene has CDR1 SGHVS and CDR2 FQNEAQ. This CDR3 is CASSQQDTGELFF. The CDR3 bases are TGTGCCAGCAGCCAACAGGACACCGGGGAGCTGTTTTTT.

The V and J genes are TRBV15 and TRBJ1-2; no firm D call. Per germline, CDR1 LNHNV and CDR2 YYDKDF (reference sequence). The CDR3 loop spans 16 amino acids. V was clipped by 0 bases and J by 0 bases, with 11 bases between them. The CDR3 DNA sequence: TGTGCCACCAGCAGAGAACCGGGGAGAGCTAACTATGGCTACACCTTC. It translates to CATSREPGRANYGYTF.

This clonotype came up a few times. This chain connects TRBV10-2 to TRBJ1-2; maybe TRBD1 (5 bases). V was clipped by 1 base and J by 8 bases, with 11 bases between them. Germline V gene lookup returns CDR1 WSHSY and CDR2 SAAADI. The CDR3 length is 13 residues. The CDR3, as DNA: TGCGCCAGCAGTGAGTTGCAGGGCTTAGGCTACACCTTC. This encodes CASSELQGLGYTF.

This sequence joins TRBV20-1 and TRBJ2-2; D tentatively fits TRBD1 or TRBD2 (5 bases each). Germline-derived CDR1 and CDR2 are DFQATT and SNEGSKA (reference sequence). V lost 7 bases to trimming and J lost 4 bases, with 19 bases between them. The CDR3 has 15 residues. CDR3 residues: CSVPSREIRTGELFF. The CDR3 DNA follows: TGCAGTGTTCCCTCCAGGGAGATTCGCACCGGGGAGCTGTTTTTT.

The chain has TRBV27 and TRBJ2-7; 13 bases align to TRBD2. CDR3 size: 14 residues. CDR1 and CDR2 (germline): MNHEY, SMNVEV (reference sequence). V lost 6 bases and J lost 5; bases outside the gene matches: 4. CDR3 bases: TGTGCCAGCAGCGGACTAGCGGGAGTCCACGAGCAGTACTTC. This sequence encodes CASSGLAGVHEQYF.

CDR3 protein: CASSFSGKGGETQYF. The CDR3 bases are TGCGCCAGCAGCTTTAGCGGGAAGGGAGGAGAGACCCAGTACTTC. This rearrangement joins TRBV5-1 to TRBJ2-5; 8 bases are a match to TRBD2. The J segment lost 4 bases and the V segment lost 2 bases, leaving 7 bases of the junction unmatched. The CDR3 consists of 15 residues. Germline-derived CDR1 and CDR2 are SGHRS and YFSETQ.